The rows below give T cell receptor beta chains drawn from one sample of a study of blood T cell repertoires in COVID-19. Assay: immunoSEQ multiplex PCR; the TCRdb copy retains only in-frame clones and omits some. The data show a few hundred thousand clones, roughly four fifths seen once. The sequenced sample consisted of PBMCs or T cells enriched from blood (not recorded which). These TCRs come from a woman between 45 and 65 years old who had recovered from COVID-19. The CDR3 runs from the conserved cysteine through the conserved F or W. The D gene is left open where the match is weak. Clone size appears in some rows only: once, few, many, or a class for an expanded clone.

CAISTTSGSSYNEQFF	TGTGCCATCAGTACCACTAGCGGGAGCTCCTACAATGAGCAGTTCTTC	TRBD2	TRBJ2-1	TRBV10-3	.
CASRPDSPEAFF	TGTGCCAGCCGACCGGACAGTCCTGAAGCTTTCTTT	.	TRBJ1-1	TRBV12-3/TRBV12-4	.
CASSNPGLGQFF	TGTGCCAGCAGCAATCCGGGACTAGGGCAGTTCTTC	TRBD2	TRBJ2-1	TRBV7-3	.
CASSQGYGTAQYF	TGTGCCAGCAGCCAAGGATACGGGACAGCCCAGTACTTC	TRBD1	TRBJ2-5	TRBV14	.
CASSFTGGARGNTIYF	TGTGCCAGCAGCTTTACAGGGGGCGCGCGTGGAAACACCATATATTTT	TRBD1	TRBJ1-3	TRBV11-2	.
CSVTRQGVYGYTF	TGCAGCGTTACGAGACAGGGTGTCTATGGCTACACCTTC	TRBD1	TRBJ1-2	TRBV29-1	.
CASSGQGRTEAFF	TGTGCCAGTAGCGGACAGGGACGCACTGAAGCTTTCTTT	TRBD1	TRBJ1-1	TRBV19	few
CASSIDSGRAGNEQFF	TGTGCCAGCAGCATAGATAGCGGGAGGGCCGGAAATGAGCAGTTCTTC	TRBD2	TRBJ2-1	TRBV5-6	.
CASSLAAGGTQYF	TGTGCCAGCAGCTTAGCGGCAGGTGGGACCCAGTACTTC	.	TRBJ2-5	TRBV7-8	.
CASRSGTAYGYTF	TGTGCCAGCAGGTCCGGGACAGCATATGGCTACACCTTC	TRBD1	TRBJ1-2	TRBV7-2	.
CASKGSQGEQFF	TGTGCCAGCAAGGGATCCCAGGGTGAGCAGTTCTTC	.	TRBJ2-1	TRBV9	.
CASSSDRFGNGYTF	TGTGCCAGCAGCTCTGACAGGTTTGGGAATGGCTACACCTTC	.	TRBJ1-2	TRBV7-3	.
CATSRDSSSNQPQHF	TGTGCCACCAGCAGAGATAGTAGCAGCAATCAGCCCCAGCATTTT	.	TRBJ1-5	TRBV15	.
CASSLGKLYGYTF	TGTGCCAGCAGCCTCGGGAAACTCTATGGCTACACCTTC	.	TRBJ1-2	TRBV6-2/TRBV6-3	.
CSASRGNEQFF	TGCAGTGCTAGTAGGGGCAATGAGCAGTTCTTC	.	TRBJ2-1	TRBV20-1	once
CASSLKASGIYNEQFF	TGTGCCAGCAGCTTAAAAGCTAGCGGAATCTACAATGAGCAGTTCTTC	TRBD2	TRBJ2-1	TRBV7-9	.
CASSLGAGGETQYF	TGCGCCAGCAGCTTGGGCGCCGGCGGAGAGACCCAGTACTTC	.	TRBJ2-5	TRBV5-1	.
CASSYSGTLNTEAFF	TGTGCCAGCAGCTACTCCGGGACACTGAACACTGAAGCTTTCTTT	.	TRBJ1-1	TRBV7-2	few
CASFSDSSYEQYF	TGTGCCAGCTTCTCAGACAGTTCCTACGAGCAGTACTTC	.	TRBJ2-7	TRBV27	.
CASSQDRTGAQPQHF	TGCGCCAGCAGCCAAGACCGGACAGGGGCACAGCCCCAGCATTTT	TRBD1	TRBJ1-5	TRBV4-3	once
CSVAQKTGELFF	TGCAGCGTTGCACAGAAGACCGGGGAGCTGTTTTTT	.	TRBJ2-2	TRBV29-1	.
CASSQQQGNYGYTF	TGTGCCAGCAGCCAACAACAGGGGAACTATGGCTACACCTTC	TRBD1	TRBJ1-2	TRBV6-2/TRBV6-3	.
CASRSDRQIKNTEAFF	TGTGCCAGCAGATCGGACAGACAAATTAAGAACACTGAAGCTTTCTTT	.	TRBJ1-1	TRBV7-9	.
CASRPWGQAGNTIYF	TGCGCCAGCAGACCTTGGGGACAGGCTGGAAACACCATATATTTT	TRBD1	TRBJ1-3	TRBV4-1	once
CASIRQGGNPPLTF	TGTGCCAGCATAAGGCAGGGCGGGAATCCCCCGCTCACCTTC	.	TRBJ1-2	TRBV19	once
CASHGGGYGYTF	TGTGCCAGCCACGGGGGTGGCTATGGCTACACCTTC	.	TRBJ1-2	TRBV27	.
CASSLTGGGETQYF	TGCGCCAGCAGCTTAACAGGGGGCGGAGAGACCCAGTACTTC	TRBD1	TRBJ2-5	TRBV5-1	once